The 5 T cell receptor beta chains given below trace back to one sample, sequenced in a study of shared clonotypes between healthy human individuals (dated by TCRdb to the early 2020s). The library came from the immunoSEQ multiplex PCR assay. The table was pulled from immuneACCESS by TCRdb, which kept in-frame rearrangements only. Such tables lose some clones; where checked, under half of the loss comes from unresolved V genes, and the rest has no known cause. The sample table lists a few million clones, around 95% of them with a count of one. The ten largest clonotypes hold less than 0.15% of the sample. Sequencing was performed on naive CD4+ T cells sorted from blood. The cell subset or site label of this sample denotes: CD45RA+ positively selected. All receptors come from a man younger than 30 in good health.

Remarks on this clone: A junction end diverges from the germline sequence, so it may reflect a read error. CDR3 nucleotides: TGTGCTAGCAGCTTGTACGAAGGGATAAATGAGCAGTTCTTC. It is translated as CASSLYEGINEQFF. The V and J genes are TRBV7-7 and TRBJ2-1; no reliable D call. This CDR3 region has 14 residues. Germline V CDR1 and CDR2: SSHAT, FNYEAQ (reference sequence).

On this clone itself: The same CDR3 arises from other DNA sequences in this sample as well. This chain uses TRBV9 with TRBJ1-1; D not resolved. CDR1 is SGDLS and CDR2 is YYNGEE in the germline V gene. V shed 0 bases and J shed 0 bases, with 3 bases lying between them. CDR3 size: 13 residues. This chain's CDR3 is CASSVEMNTEAFF. CDR3 DNA sequence: TGTGCCAGCAGCGTAGAAATGAACACTGAAGCTTTCTTT.

In its sample, this clone was seen once. The V and J genes are TRBV5-3 and TRBJ1-6; 7 positions match TRBD1. TRBV5-3 falls under the ORF class, with uncertain function. The junction had 15 bases not matched to a gene; V was cut back by 5 bases and J by 4 bases. The CDR3 contains 18 residues. As DNA, the CDR3 is TGTGCCAGAAGTTCAGACCTCGACAGGGAAGGTTATAATTCACCCCTCCACTTT. Protein sequence: CARSSDLDREGYNSPLHF.

This chain connects TRBV18 to TRBJ1-4; 8 nucleotides align to TRBD1. The CDR3 totals 18 residues. J lost 4 bases, V lost 1 base, and 11 bases had no gene match. The germline CDR1 and CDR2 sequences are KGHSH and LQKENI. The CDR3 region has the DNA TGTGCCAGCTCACCACGGCGAACCGGGACAGGCAGTAATGAAAAACTGTTTTTT. Its protein is CASSPRRTGTGSNEKLFF.

The chain employs TRBV5-1 and TRBJ2-5, with 8 bases identical to TRBD2. J lost 5 bases, V lost 4 bases, and 7 bases had no gene match. There are 14 residues in the CDR3. The germline gives CDR1 SGHRS, CDR2 YFSETQ. CDR3 protein: CASSIAGPVETQYF. The CDR3, as DNA: TGCGCCAGCAGCATAGCGGGGCCGGTGGAGACCCAGTACTTC.